This T cell receptor (beta chain) was recovered during a study of T cell responses to AZD1222 COVID-19 vaccine. The method was immunoSEQ multiplex PCR; TCRdb's version includes in-frame clones alone and lacks a portion of them. This table has roughly 170,000 clones, 85% to 95% appearing once. The germline V gene encodes CDR1 SNHLY and CDR2 FYNNEI. V lost 6 bases to trimming and J lost 3 bases, with 17 bases between them. The CDR3 has 15 amino acids. The material was peripheral blood, obtained on day 0 of AZD1222 vaccination. V is TRBV2 and J is TRBJ1-2; perhaps TRBD1 as D (5 bases). This clonotype was obtained from an adult in good health. The CDR3 bases are TGTGCCAGCAGCCCGGGGAGGGGTAGCGACTATGGCTACACCTTC. Protein: CASSPGRGSDYGYTF.